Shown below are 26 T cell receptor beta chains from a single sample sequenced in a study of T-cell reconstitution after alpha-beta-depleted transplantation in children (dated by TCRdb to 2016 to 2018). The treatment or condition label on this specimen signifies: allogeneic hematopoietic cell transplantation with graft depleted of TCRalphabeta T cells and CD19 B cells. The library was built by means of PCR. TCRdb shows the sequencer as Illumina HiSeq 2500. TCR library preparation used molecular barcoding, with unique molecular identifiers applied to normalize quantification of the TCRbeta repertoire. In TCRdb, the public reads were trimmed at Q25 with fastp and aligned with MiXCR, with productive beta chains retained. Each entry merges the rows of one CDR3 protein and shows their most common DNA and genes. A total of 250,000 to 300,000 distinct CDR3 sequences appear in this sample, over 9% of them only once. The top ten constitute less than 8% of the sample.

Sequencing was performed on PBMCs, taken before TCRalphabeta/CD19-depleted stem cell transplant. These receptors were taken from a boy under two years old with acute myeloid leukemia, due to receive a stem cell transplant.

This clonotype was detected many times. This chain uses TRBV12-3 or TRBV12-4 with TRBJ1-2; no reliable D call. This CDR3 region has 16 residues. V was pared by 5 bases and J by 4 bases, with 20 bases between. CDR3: CASSLSQSATPYGYTF. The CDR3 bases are TGTGCCAGCAGTCTCTCACAGAGTGCCACCCCCTATGGCTACACCTTC.

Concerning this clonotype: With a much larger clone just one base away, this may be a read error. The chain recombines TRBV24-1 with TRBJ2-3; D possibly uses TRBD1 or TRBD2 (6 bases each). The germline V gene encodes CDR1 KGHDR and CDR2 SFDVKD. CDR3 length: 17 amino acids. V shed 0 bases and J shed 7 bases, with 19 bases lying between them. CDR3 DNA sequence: TGTGCCACCAGTGATTTGAAGGGTGTGGGGGGCCGTTATACGCAGTATTTT. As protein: CATSDLKGVGGRYTQYF.

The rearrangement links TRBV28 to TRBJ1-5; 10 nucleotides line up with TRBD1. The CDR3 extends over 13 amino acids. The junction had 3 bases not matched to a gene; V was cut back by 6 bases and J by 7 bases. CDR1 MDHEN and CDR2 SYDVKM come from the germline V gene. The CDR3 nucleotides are TGTGCCAGCAGCTCGACAGGGGGCCAGCCCCAGCATTTT. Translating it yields CASSSTGGQPQHF.

The CDR3 sequence: CASSLGLKVLGTQYF. In DNA form, the CDR3 reads TGTGCCAGCAGCTTGGGGCTAAAGGTTTTGGGGACCCAGTACTTC. The chain joins TRBV5-6 to TRBJ2-5; unclear D gene. V lost 0 bases and J 7 bases, leaving 16 bases between the germline ends. This CDR3 spans 15 amino acids. Looked up from germline, CDR1 is SGHDT and CDR2 is YYEEEE.

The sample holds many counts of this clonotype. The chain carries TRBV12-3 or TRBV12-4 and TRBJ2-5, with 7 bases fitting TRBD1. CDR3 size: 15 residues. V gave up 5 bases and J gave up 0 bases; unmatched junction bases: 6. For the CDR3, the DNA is TGTGCCAGCAGTACCCGGGACAGCTACCAAGAGACCCAGTACTTC. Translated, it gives CASSTRDSYQETQYF.

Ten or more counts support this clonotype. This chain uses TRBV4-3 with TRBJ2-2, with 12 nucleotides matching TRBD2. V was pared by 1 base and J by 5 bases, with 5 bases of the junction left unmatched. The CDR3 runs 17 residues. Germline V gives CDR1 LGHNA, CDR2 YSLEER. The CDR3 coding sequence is TGCGCCAGCAGCCAAGGGACTAGCGGGAAATGGACCGGGGAGCTGTTTTTT. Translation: CASSQGTSGKWTGELFF.

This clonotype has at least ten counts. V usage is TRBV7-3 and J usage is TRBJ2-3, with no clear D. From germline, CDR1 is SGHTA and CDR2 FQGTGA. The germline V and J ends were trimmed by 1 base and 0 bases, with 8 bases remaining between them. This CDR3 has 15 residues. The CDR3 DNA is TGTGCCAGCAGCTTAAAATCCTTAAGCACAGATACGCAGTATTTT. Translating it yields CASSLKSLSTDTQYF.

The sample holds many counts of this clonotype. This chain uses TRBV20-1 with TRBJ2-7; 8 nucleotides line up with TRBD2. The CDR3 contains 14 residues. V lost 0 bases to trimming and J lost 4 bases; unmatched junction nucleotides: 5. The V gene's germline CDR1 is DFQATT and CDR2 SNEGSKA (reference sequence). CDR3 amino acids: CSARDTGGTYEQYF. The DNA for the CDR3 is TGCAGTGCTAGAGATACGGGGGGGACATACGAGCAGTACTTC.

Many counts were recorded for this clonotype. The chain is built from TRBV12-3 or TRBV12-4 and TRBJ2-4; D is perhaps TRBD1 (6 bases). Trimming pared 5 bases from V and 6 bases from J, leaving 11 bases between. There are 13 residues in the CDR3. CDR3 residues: CASSPGQRNIQYF. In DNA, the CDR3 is TGTGCCAGCAGTCCCGGACAGCGAAACATTCAGTACTTC.

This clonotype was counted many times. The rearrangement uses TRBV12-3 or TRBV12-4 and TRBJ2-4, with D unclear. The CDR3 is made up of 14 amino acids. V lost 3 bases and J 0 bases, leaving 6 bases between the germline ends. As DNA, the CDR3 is TGTGCCAGCAGTTTCGGGTCAGCCAAAAACATTCAGTACTTC. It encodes CASSFGSAKNIQYF.

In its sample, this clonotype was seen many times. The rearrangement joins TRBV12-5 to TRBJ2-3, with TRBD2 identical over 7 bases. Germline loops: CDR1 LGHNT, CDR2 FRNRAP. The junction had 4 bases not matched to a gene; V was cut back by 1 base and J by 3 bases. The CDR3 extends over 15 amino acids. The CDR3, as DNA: TGTGCTAGTGGTTTGGCCACGGGGGGTACAGATACGCAGTATTTT. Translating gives CASGLATGGTDTQYF.

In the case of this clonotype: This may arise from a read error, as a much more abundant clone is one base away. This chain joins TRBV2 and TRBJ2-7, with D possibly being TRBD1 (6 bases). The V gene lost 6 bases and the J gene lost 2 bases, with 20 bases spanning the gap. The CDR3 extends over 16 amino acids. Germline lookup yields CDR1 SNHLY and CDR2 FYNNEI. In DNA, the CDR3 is TGTGCCAGCAGCAAAGGGCGGTTGTCAGGGGCCTACGAGCAGTACTTC. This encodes CASSKGRLSGAYEQYF.

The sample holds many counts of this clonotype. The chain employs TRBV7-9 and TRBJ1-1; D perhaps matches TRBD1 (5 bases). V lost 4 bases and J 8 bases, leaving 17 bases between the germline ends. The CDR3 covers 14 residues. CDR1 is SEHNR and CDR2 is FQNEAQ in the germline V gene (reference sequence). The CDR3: CASSSSLSGNEAFF. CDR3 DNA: TGTGCCAGCAGCTCATCTCTTTCAGGGAACGAAGCTTTCTTT.

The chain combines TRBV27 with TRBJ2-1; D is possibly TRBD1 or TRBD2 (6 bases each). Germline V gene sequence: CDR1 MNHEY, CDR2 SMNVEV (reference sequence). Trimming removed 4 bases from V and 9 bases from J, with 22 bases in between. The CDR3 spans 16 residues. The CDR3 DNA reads TGTGCCAGCAGTTCCCATAGGGCGCTAGAGGGGGGTGAGCAGTTCTTC. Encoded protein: CASSSHRALEGGEQFF.

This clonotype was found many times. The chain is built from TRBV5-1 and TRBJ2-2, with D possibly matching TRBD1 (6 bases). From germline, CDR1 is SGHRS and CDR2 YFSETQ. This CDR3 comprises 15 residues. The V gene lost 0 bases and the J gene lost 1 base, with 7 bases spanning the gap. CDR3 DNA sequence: TGCGCCAGCAGCTTGGCGGGACAGAACACCGGGGAGCTGTTTTTT. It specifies CASSLAGQNTGELFF.

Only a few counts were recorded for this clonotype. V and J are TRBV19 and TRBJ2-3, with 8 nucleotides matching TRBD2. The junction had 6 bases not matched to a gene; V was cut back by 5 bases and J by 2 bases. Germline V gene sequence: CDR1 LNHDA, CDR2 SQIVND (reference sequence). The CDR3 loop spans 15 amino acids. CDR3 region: CASSPGLAYTDTQYF. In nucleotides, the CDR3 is TGTGCCAGTAGTCCCGGACTAGCCTACACAGATACGCAGTATTTT.

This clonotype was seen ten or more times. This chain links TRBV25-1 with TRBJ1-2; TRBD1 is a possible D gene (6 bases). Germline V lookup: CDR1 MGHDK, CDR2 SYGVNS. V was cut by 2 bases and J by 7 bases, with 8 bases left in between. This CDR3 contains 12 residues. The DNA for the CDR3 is TGTGCCAGCAGTGAAGGGGGGCTTGGCTACACCTTC. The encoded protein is CASSEGGLGYTF.

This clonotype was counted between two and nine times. The CDR3 sequence is CAISENLASEQFF. CDR3 nucleotides: TGTGCCATCAGTGAAAATCTAGCGAGTGAGCAGTTCTTC. The chain links TRBV10-3 to TRBJ2-1, with D maybe TRBD2 (6 bases). This CDR3 is 13 amino acids long. The germline V gene encodes CDR1 ENHRY and CDR2 SYGVKD. Trimming left V 3 bases short and J 9 bases short, with 12 bases between.

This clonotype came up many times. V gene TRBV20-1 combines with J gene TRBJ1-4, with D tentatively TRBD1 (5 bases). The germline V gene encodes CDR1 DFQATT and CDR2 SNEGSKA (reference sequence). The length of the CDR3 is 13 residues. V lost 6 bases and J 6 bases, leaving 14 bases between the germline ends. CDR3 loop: CSAAVGGYEKLFF. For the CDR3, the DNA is TGCAGTGCGGCCGTGGGGGGATATGAAAAACTGTTTTTT.

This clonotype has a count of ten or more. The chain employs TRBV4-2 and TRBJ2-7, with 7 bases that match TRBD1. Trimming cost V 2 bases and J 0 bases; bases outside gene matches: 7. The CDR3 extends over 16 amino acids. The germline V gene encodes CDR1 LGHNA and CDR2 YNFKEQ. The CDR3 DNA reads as TGTGCCAGCAGCCAACCGCCCGGGACAGTCTCCTACGAGCAGTACTTC. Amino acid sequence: CASSQPPGTVSYEQYF.

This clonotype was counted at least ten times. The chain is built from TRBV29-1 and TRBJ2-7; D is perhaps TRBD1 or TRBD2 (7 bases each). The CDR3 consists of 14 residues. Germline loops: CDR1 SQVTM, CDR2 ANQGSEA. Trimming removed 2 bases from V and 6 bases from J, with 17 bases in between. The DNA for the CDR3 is TGCAGCGTTGAAAGGGGAGGGGGCAGAGGCGAGCAGTACTTC. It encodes CSVERGGGRGEQYF.

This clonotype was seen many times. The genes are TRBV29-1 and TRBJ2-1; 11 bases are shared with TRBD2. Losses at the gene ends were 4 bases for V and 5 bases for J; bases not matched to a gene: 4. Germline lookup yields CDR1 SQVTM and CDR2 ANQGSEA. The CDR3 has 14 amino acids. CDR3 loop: CSVASGRRNNEQFF. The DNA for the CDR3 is TGCAGCGTTGCTAGCGGGAGGAGGAACAATGAGCAGTTCTTC.

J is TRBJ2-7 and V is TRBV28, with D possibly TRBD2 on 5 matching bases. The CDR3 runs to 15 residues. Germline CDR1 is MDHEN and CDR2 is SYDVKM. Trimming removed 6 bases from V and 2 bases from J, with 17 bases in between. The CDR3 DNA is TGTGCCAGCAGCCCAGCGGCGCCAAGTCCCTACGAGCAGTACTTC. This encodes CASSPAAPSPYEQYF.

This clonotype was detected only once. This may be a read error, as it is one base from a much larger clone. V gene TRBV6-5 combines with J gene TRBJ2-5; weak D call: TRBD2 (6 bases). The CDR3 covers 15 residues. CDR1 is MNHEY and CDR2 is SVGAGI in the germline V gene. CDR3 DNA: TGTGCCACCAGTTACCGGGGACTGATCCAAGAGACCCAGTACTTC. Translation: CATSYRGLIQETQYF.

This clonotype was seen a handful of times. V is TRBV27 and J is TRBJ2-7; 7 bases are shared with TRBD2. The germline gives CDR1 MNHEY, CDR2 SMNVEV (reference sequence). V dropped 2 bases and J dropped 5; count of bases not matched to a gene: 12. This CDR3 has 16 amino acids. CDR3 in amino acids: CASSLKGLAESHEQYF. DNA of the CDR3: TGTGCCAGCAGTTTAAAAGGGCTAGCGGAGTCTCACGAGCAGTACTTC.

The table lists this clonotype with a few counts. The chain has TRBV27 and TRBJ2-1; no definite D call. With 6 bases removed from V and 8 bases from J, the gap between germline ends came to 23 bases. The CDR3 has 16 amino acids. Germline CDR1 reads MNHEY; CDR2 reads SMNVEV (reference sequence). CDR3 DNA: TGTGCCAGCAGCTCCCCCCTAAAGGCAGTTGGGCATGAGCAGTTCTTC. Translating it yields CASSSPLKAVGHEQFF.